The 13 T cell receptor beta chains below come from one sample, sequenced in a study of regulatory T cells in long-lasting Graves disease. Researchers made TCR beta libraries by using iRepertoire HTBI primers and running Arm-PCR on CDR3 regions. One entry per CDR3 protein, called by TCRdb with MiXCR from the multiplex PCR reads. The data hold 400,000 to 450,000 distinct CDR3 sequences, with about a quarter observed a single time. Time point specified: persistent/refractory GD, antithyroid drugs over 5 years with positive TRAb. PBMC RNA was the source of the TCR library. This material consisted of peripheral blood mononuclear cells (PBMCs), taken when the disease was refractory, from a patient treated with antithyroid drugs. All receptors derive from a female donor with Graves disease.

This clonotype has just a few counts. The chain recombines TRBV4-2 with TRBJ2-5; D call uncertain. This CDR3 comprises 13 residues. Trimming removed 0 bases from V and 4 bases from J, with 6 bases in between. The germline CDR1 and CDR2 sequences are LGHNA and YNFKEQ. CDR3 region: CASSQEPRETQYF. CDR3 DNA sequence: TGTGCCAGCAGCCAAGAACCAAGAGAGACCCAGTACTTC.

This clonotype was picked up many times. This chain uses TRBV3-1 with TRBJ1-1; D gene uncertain. V was trimmed by 2 bases and J by 5 bases, leaving 12 bases between them. The V gene's germline CDR1 is LGHDT and CDR2 YNNKEL (reference sequence). This CDR3 spans 14 amino acids. CDR3 protein: CASSQPTGRTEAFF. As DNA, the CDR3 is TGTGCCAGCAGCCAACCTACCGGGAGGACTGAAGCTTTCTTT.

This rearrangement joins TRBV18 to TRBJ1-3; 8 bases agree with TRBD1. CDR1 and CDR2 (germline): KGHSH, LQKENI. With 10 bases clipped from V and 0 bases from J, the junction kept 8 bases outside the gene matches. There are 15 residues in the CDR3. CDR3: CATSTDRGSGNTIYF. CDR3 nucleotide sequence: TGTGCCACATCTACTGACAGGGGCTCTGGAAACACCATATATTTT.

This clonotype was found many times. V gene TRBV5-6 combines with J gene TRBJ1-5; TRBD1 might be the D (6 bases). The CDR3 length is 14 residues. Germline V gene data show CDR1 as SGHDT and CDR2 as YYEEEE. The V end was cut by 4 bases, the J end by 7 bases, with 15 bases between. In nucleotides, the CDR3 is TGTGCCAGCAGCCCCTCTGGGCAGGGGCAGCCCCAGCATTTT. Protein product: CASSPSGQGQPQHF.

Written as DNA, the CDR3 is TGCAGCGCTACGACAGGGTTGGCTGGTTACACCTTC. Translated: CSATTGLAGYTF. V is TRBV29-1 and J is TRBJ1-2; 7 bases map to TRBD1. With 7 bases clipped from V and 11 bases from J, the junction kept 13 bases outside the gene matches. The CDR3 consists of 12 residues. Germline V gives CDR1 SQVTM, CDR2 ANQGSEA. Using reference TRBV29-1 and TRBJ1-2 for the parts outside the CDR3, the full variable domain is SAVISQKPSRDICQRGTSLTIQCQVDSQVTMMFWYRQQPGQSLTLIATANQGSEATYESGFVIDKFPISRPNLTFSTLTVSNMSPEDSSIYLCSATTGLAGYTFGSGTRLTVV.

Concerning this clonotype itself: A junction end diverges from the germline sequence, so it may reflect a read error. This chain links TRBV29-1 with TRBJ2-3; 9 bases line up with TRBD2. This CDR3 is 14 amino acids long. Germline values: CDR1 SQVTM, CDR2 ANQGSEA. The CDR3 is CSIDSGRSTDTQYF. The CDR3 nucleotides are TGCAGCATTGACAGCGGGAGGAGCACAGATACGCAGTATTTT.

This clonotype appeared a few times. The chain recombines TRBV29-1 with TRBJ2-7; possibly TRBD1 for D (6 bases). The V gene lost 3 bases and the J gene lost 2 bases, with 26 bases spanning the gap. CDR1 is SQVTM and CDR2 is ANQGSEA in the germline V gene. The length of the CDR3 is 18 residues. CDR3 loop: CSVDFRTAPTISTYEQYF. The CDR3 region has the DNA TGCAGCGTTGACTTCAGGACAGCTCCCACCATATCGACCTACGAGCAGTACTTC.

This clonotype was recorded many times. The chain carries TRBV20-1 and TRBJ1-1, with D hard to call. Germline V CDR1 and CDR2: DFQATT, SNEGSKA (reference sequence). Trimming cost V 6 bases and J 1 base, with 15 bases left between them. The CDR3 has 14 amino acids. The CDR3 region is CSAPLRNSNTEAFF. The CDR3 DNA sequence: TGCAGTGCCCCCTTGCGGAATTCGAACACTGAAGCTTTCTTT.

This clonotype has a handful of counts. V is TRBV29-1 and J is TRBJ2-2; TRBD2 matches 9 bases. This CDR3 is built from 15 residues. CDR1 SQVTM and CDR2 ANQGSEA come from the germline V gene. Trimming removed 4 bases from V and 7 bases from J; junction bases left unmatched: 10. CDR3 region: CSVGQAGGWGGELFF. CDR3 DNA: TGCAGCGTTGGCCAAGCGGGAGGTTGGGGCGGGGAGCTGTTTTTT.

The table lists this clonotype with a few counts. At one end the junction does not follow the germline gene, possibly because of a read error. V gene TRBV7-2 combines with J gene TRBJ2-2; tentative D call: TRBD2 (6 bases). Germline V lookup: CDR1 SGHTA, CDR2 FQGNSA. This CDR3 has 14 residues. The DNA of the CDR3 is TGTGCCAGCAGGTGGGGCGGCTACACCGGGGGGCTGTTTTTT. Protein: CASRWGGYTGGLFF.

The V gene is TRBV12-3 or TRBV12-4, the J gene TRBJ2-5; TRBD2 aligns across 9 bases. Near its end, the DNA agrees better with TRBJ2-1, so the J call may be wrong. CDR3 length equals 15 residues. The CDR3 reads CASSTGSSGTNEQFF. The CDR3 region has the DNA TGTGCCAGCAGCACTGGGTCTAGCGGGACGAATGAGCAGTTCTTC.

A few counts support this clonotype. The chain couples TRBV30 to TRBJ1-2, with D hard to call. CDR1 and CDR2 (germline): GTSNPN, SVGIG (reference sequence). This CDR3 is built from 15 residues. V dropped 4 bases and J dropped 4 bases, with 19 bases sitting between them. The CDR3: CAWTEGSGFFYGYTF. The CDR3 DNA follows: TGTGCCTGGACCGAAGGGTCCGGATTCTTCTATGGCTACACCTTC.

V gene TRBV7-2 combines with J gene TRBJ2-1; perhaps TRBD1 as D (5 bases). CDR1 is SGHTA and CDR2 is FQGNSA in the germline V gene. The length of the CDR3 is 15 residues. V lost 4 bases to trimming and J lost 5 bases, with 15 bases between them. The CDR3 sequence is CASSYAGMQNNEQFF. The DNA of the CDR3 is TGTGCCAGCAGCTACGCAGGGATGCAAAACAATGAGCAGTTCTTC. Drawing the rest from reference TRBV7-2 and TRBJ2-1, the complete variable domain is GAGVSQSPSNKVTEKGKDVELRCDPISGHTALYWYRQSLGQGLEFLIYFQGNSAPDKSGLPSDRFSAERTGGSVSTLTIQRTQQEDSAVYLCASSYAGMQNNEQFFGPGTRLTVL.